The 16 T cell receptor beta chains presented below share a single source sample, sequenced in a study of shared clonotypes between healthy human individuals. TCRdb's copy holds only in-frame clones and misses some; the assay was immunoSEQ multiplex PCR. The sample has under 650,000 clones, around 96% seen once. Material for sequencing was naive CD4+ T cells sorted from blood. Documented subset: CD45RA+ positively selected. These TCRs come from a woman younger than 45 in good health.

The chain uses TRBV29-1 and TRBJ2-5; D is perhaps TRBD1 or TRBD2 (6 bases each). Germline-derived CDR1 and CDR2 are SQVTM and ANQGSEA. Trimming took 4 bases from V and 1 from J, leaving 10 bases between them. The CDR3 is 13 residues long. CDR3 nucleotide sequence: TGCAGCGTTGTCGGGGGCGGCCAAGAGACCCAGTACTTC. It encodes CSVVGGGQETQYF.

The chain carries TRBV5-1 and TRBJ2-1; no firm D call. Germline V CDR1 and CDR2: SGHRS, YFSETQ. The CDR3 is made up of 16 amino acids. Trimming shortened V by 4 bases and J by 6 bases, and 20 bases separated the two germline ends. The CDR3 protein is CASSVEPLPLPNEQFF. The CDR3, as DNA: TGCGCCAGCAGCGTCGAGCCTCTCCCGCTCCCCAATGAGCAGTTCTTC.

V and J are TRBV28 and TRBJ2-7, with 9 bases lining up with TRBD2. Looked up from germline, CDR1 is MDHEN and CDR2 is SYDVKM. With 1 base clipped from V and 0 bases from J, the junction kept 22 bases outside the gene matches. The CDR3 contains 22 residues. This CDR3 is CASSLFRLGGKISGSSSYEQYF. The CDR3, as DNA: TGTGCCAGCAGTTTATTCCGTCTAGGAGGGAAAATTAGCGGGAGCAGCTCCTACGAGCAGTACTTC.

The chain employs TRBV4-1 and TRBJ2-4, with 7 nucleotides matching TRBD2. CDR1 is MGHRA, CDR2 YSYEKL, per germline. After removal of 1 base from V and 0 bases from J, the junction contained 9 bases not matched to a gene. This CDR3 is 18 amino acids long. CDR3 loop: CASSQGLAWGLAKNIQYF. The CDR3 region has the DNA TGCGCCAGCAGCCAAGGACTAGCCTGGGGACTAGCCAAAAACATTCAGTACTTC.

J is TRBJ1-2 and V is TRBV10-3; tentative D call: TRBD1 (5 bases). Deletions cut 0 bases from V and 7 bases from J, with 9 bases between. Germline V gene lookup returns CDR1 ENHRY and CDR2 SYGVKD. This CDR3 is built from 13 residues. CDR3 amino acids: CAISESRGAGYTF. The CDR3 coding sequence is TGTGCCATCAGTGAGTCAAGGGGCGCTGGCTACACCTTC.

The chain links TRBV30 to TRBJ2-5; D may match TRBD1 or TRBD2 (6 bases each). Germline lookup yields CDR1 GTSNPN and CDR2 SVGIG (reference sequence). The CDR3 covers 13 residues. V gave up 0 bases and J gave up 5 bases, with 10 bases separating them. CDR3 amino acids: CAWSVQGGETQYF. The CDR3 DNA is TGTGCCTGGAGTGTACAGGGAGGTGAGACCCAGTACTTC.

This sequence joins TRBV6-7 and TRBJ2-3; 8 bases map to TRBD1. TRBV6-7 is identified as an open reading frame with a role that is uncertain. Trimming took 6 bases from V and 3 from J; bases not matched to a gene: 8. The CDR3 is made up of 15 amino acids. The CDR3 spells CASRGTGGSTDTQYF. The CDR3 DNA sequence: TGTGCCAGCAGGGGCACAGGGGGATCGACAGATACGCAGTATTTT.

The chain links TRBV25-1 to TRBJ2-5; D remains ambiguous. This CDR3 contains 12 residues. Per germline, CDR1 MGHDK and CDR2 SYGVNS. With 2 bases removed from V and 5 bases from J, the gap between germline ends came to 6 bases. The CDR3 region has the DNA TGTGCCAGCAGTGAACCCCAGGAGACCCAGTACTTC. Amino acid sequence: CASSEPQETQYF.

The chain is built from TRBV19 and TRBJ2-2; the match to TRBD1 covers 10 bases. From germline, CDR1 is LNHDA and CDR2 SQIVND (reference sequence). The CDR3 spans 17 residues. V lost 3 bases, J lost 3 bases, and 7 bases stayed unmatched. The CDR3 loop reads CASSMGQGFGHTGELFF. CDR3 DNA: TGTGCCAGTAGTATGGGACAGGGGTTTGGACACACCGGGGAGCTGTTTTTT.

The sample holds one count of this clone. The CDR3 loop is CASSFNEGETQYF. Written as DNA, the CDR3 is TGTGCCAGCAGCTTTAACGAAGGAGAGACCCAGTACTTC. The chain recombines TRBV7-2 with TRBJ2-5; no firm D call. There are 13 residues in the CDR3. V gave up 3 bases and J gave up 4 bases, with 9 bases separating them. CDR1 SGHTA and CDR2 FQGNSA come from the germline V gene.

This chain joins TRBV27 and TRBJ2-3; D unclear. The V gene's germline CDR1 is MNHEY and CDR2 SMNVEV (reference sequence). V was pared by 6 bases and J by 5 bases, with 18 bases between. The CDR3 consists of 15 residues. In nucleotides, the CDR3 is TGTGCCAGCAGCCCCGGACGGTGGCCTGGAGATACGCAGTATTTT. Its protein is CASSPGRWPGDTQYF.

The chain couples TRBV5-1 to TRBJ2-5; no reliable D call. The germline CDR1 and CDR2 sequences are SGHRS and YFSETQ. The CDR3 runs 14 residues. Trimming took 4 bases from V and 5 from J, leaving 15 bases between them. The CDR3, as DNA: TGCGCCAGCAGCCTACTTTCGGTAGGGGAGACCCAGTACTTC. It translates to CASSLLSVGETQYF.

The CDR3 DNA is TGTGCCAGCAGTGGGACAGGGGCACCCCTCCACTTT. Translation gives CASSGTGAPLHF. V usage is TRBV6-1 and J usage is TRBJ1-6, with 9 positions matching TRBD1. The CDR3 runs to 12 residues. The germline CDR1 and CDR2 sequences are MNHNS and SASEGT. The V segment lost 4 bases and the J segment 11 bases; nucleotides outside the gene matches: 0.

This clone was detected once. CDR3 in DNA: TGTGCCAGCAGCCAAGAGTGGGAGGGAGTACAAGAGACCCAGTACTTC. Its protein product is CASSQEWEGVQETQYF. The rearrangement joins TRBV4-2 to TRBJ2-5; TRBD2 matches at 7 bases. The germline gives CDR1 LGHNA, CDR2 YNFKEQ. The CDR3 spans 16 residues. V lost 0 bases and J lost 2; bases outside the gene matches: 6.

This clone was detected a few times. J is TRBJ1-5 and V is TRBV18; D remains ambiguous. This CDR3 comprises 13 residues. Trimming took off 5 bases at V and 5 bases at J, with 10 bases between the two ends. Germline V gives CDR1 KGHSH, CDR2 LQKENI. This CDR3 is CASSGQQDQPQHF. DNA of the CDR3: TGTGCCAGCTCAGGGCAGCAGGATCAGCCCCAGCATTTT.

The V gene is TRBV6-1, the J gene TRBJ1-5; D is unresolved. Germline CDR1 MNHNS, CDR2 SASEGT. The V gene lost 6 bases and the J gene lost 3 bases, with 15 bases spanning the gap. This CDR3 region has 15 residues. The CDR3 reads CASSYSPESNQPQHF. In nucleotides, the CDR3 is TGTGCCAGCAGCTACAGCCCTGAATCCAATCAGCCCCAGCATTTT.